The 17 T cell receptor beta chains below come from one sample, sequenced in a study of technical replicates of blood from several donors (dated by TCRdb to the late 2010s). Library prep was done by the immunoSEQ multiplex PCR assay. The source is immuneACCESS, and TCRdb retained only in-frame sequences with V and J called. Part of the clones is not carried over; for the studies checked, unresolved V genes explain less than half of this, and the remainder is unexplained. In all, the sample holds about 62,000 clones, and about 90% of those were seen once. Approximately 4.8% of the sample is in the top ten clones. Material: PBMCs. These receptors all come from a human donor in good health. Some clones in this sample may be carry-over from other donors' samples.

The chain has TRBV6-6 and TRBJ2-7, with TRBD1 matching over 9 bases. Germline CDR1 MNHNY, CDR2 SVGAGI (reference sequence). This CDR3 has 15 residues. The ends lost 5 bases at V and 0 bases at J; junction bases unmatched: 5. CDR3 coding DNA: TGTGCCAGCAGTCCCGGGACAGGGAGCTCCTACGAGCAGTACTTC. It encodes CASSPGTGSSYEQYF.

The rearrangement uses TRBV18 and TRBJ2-5; 9 bases align to TRBD2. CDR3 length: 17 amino acids. The V and J ends lost 1 base and 3 bases, in that order; junction bases with no gene match: 9. CDR1 and CDR2 (germline): KGHSH, LQKENI. CDR3 amino acids: CASSPRTIAGDEETQYF. The CDR3 region has the DNA TGTGCCAGCTCACCACGAACAATAGCGGGGGACGAAGAGACCCAGTACTTC.

This clone was detected once. J is TRBJ2-2 and V is TRBV4-2; 9 bases align to TRBD1. Germline V gene data show CDR1 as LGHNA and CDR2 as YNFKEQ. CDR3 length: 15 amino acids. The ends lost 7 bases at V and 6 bases at J; junction bases unmatched: 9. The CDR3 bases are TGTGCCAGCACCCGAGGCCGGGACAGGGCCGGGGAGCTGTTTTTT. It translates to CASTRGRDRAGELFF.

This clone was detected once. V is TRBV5-6 and J is TRBJ1-2; D gene unclear. The CDR3 loop spans 14 amino acids. V was trimmed by 0 bases and J by 4 bases, leaving 10 bases between them. Per germline, CDR1 SGHDT and CDR2 YYEEEE. CDR3 in amino acids: CASSLDKSGYGYTF. CDR3 in DNA: TGTGCCAGCAGCTTGGACAAGTCTGGCTATGGCTACACCTTC.

The rearrangement joins TRBV11-2 to TRBJ2-7, with TRBD1 matching over 8 bases. J lost 5 bases, V lost 3 bases, and 9 bases had no gene match. The V gene's germline CDR1 is SGHAT and CDR2 FQNNGV. The length of the CDR3 is 15 residues. The CDR3 loop is CASSLAGQGGDEQYF. The CDR3 DNA follows: TGTGCCAGCAGCTTGGCCGGACAGGGAGGCGACGAGCAGTACTTC.

The chain has TRBV7-3 and TRBJ2-3; D call uncertain. In germline, CDR1 is SGHTA, CDR2 FQGTGA. CDR3 length: 14 amino acids. V lost 4 bases and J lost 0, with 8 bases in between. The CDR3 region has the DNA TGTGCCAGCAGCTCTGGCGGAAGCACAGATACGCAGTATTTT. Amino acid sequence: CASSSGGSTDTQYF.

The rearrangement joins TRBV19 to TRBJ1-3; 9 positions agree with TRBD1. Germline CDR1 LNHDA, CDR2 SQIVND (reference sequence). V shed 3 bases and J 0 bases; nucleotides not matched to a gene: 9. The CDR3 loop spans 18 amino acids. CDR3 bases: TGTGCCAGTAGTATCGAGACAGGGGGTTATCCCTCTGGAAACACCATATATTTT. Translated, it gives CASSIETGGYPSGNTIYF. Combining the CDR3 with reference TRBV19 and TRBJ1-3 gives the whole variable domain DGGITQSPKYLFRKEGQNVTLSCEQNLNHDAMYWYRQDPGQGLRLIYYSQIVNDFQKGDIAEGYSVSREKKESFPLTVTSAQKNPTAFYLCASSIETGGYPSGNTIYFGEGSWLTVV.

The V call is TRBV9, the J call TRBJ2-7; the D gene is possibly TRBD1 (6 bases). CDR1 is SGDLS, CDR2 YYNGEE, per germline. V lost 4 bases and J lost 2, with 13 bases in between. The CDR3 consists of 14 residues. This CDR3 reads CASSQRGFAYEQYF. The CDR3 DNA follows: TGTGCCAGCAGCCAAAGGGGGTTCGCCTACGAGCAGTACTTC.

This chain uses TRBV14 with TRBJ2-7; D is ambiguous. V lost 1 base to trimming and J lost 1 base, with 5 bases between them. The CDR3 runs 13 residues. Germline CDR1 and CDR2: SGHDN and FVKESK. CDR3 in amino acids: CASSQVISYEQYF. CDR3 DNA sequence: TGTGCCAGCAGCCAAGTTATATCCTACGAGCAGTACTTC.

The chain links TRBV10-3 to TRBJ1-6; D is possibly TRBD1 (6 bases). This CDR3 region has 15 residues. V was pared by 3 bases and J by 7 bases, with 13 bases between. The germline V gene has CDR1 ENHRY and CDR2 SYGVKD. The CDR3 DNA sequence: TGTGCCATCAGTGATGGGGGACACCTAAATTCACCCCTCCACTTT. This gives the protein CAISDGGHLNSPLHF.

V and J are TRBV7-6 and TRBJ2-1, with 14 bases fitting TRBD2. Germline V CDR1 and CDR2: SGHVS, FNYEAQ. J was trimmed by 1 base and V by 5 bases; bases with no gene match: 7. This CDR3 spans 18 amino acids. CDR3: CASSPGLAGGISYNEQFF. In DNA form, the CDR3 reads TGTGCCAGCAGCCCTGGACTAGCGGGAGGTATATCCTACAATGAGCAGTTCTTC.

The rearrangement uses TRBV5-5 and TRBJ2-7; a possible D gene is TRBD2 (5 bases). Germline CDR1 reads SGHKS; CDR2 reads YYEKEE (reference sequence). The CDR3 runs to 13 residues. Trimming stripped 2 bases from V and 3 bases from J, with 9 bases between. The CDR3 sequence is CASSFPGNYEQYF. Written as DNA, the CDR3 is TGTGCCAGCAGCTTTCCGGGAAACTACGAGCAGTACTTC.

The gene calls are TRBV5-1 and TRBJ2-5, with 8 bases lining up with TRBD2. V dropped 4 bases and J dropped 4; count of bases not matched to a gene: 6. The CDR3 sequence is 14 residues long. Looked up from germline, CDR1 is SGHRS and CDR2 is YFSETQ. This CDR3 is CASSTGGSGETQYF. In nucleotides, the CDR3 is TGCGCCAGCAGCACGGGAGGGTCGGGAGAGACCCAGTACTTC.

The sample holds one count of this clone. The chain combines TRBV7-9 with TRBJ2-3; D possibly corresponds to TRBD1 (6 bases). The CDR3 totals 13 residues. V shed 5 bases and J shed 3 bases, with 9 bases lying between them. Looked up from germline, CDR1 is SEHNR and CDR2 is FQNEAQ (reference sequence). CDR3: CASSQGGTDTQYF. In nucleotides, the CDR3 is TGTGCCAGCAGCCAAGGGGGTACAGATACGCAGTATTTT.

The chain carries TRBV7-9 and TRBJ2-3; 9 positions agree with TRBD2. Germline values: CDR1 SEHNR, CDR2 FQNEAQ (reference sequence). The CDR3 totals 18 residues. Trimming cost V 1 base and J 4 bases; bases outside gene matches: 12. Here the CDR3 DNA reads TGTGCCAGCAGCTTAGGGGTTTCTGCTAGCGGGACATCAGATACGCAGTATTTT. Amino acids: CASSLGVSASGTSDTQYF.

Here the CDR3 reads CASSREGTYTGELFF. In nucleotides, the CDR3 is TGTGCCAGCAGCAGAGAGGGTACATACACCGGGGAGCTGTTTTTT. The rearrangement joins TRBV7-2 to TRBJ2-2; possible D gene TRBD2, 5 bases. In germline, CDR1 is SGHTA, CDR2 FQGNSA. The CDR3 is made up of 15 amino acids. The ends were cut back, 5 bases at V and 3 bases at J, with 13 bases in the middle.

A single count supports this clone. The chain links TRBV19 to TRBJ1-1; possible D gene TRBD1, 6 bases. The CDR3 runs to 14 residues. V was trimmed by 5 bases and J by 6 bases, leaving 16 bases between them. Looked up from germline, CDR1 is LNHDA and CDR2 is SQIVND (reference sequence). CDR3 amino acids: CASSPTFKGAEAFF. In nucleotides, the CDR3 is TGTGCCAGTAGTCCGACCTTCAAGGGGGCTGAAGCTTTCTTT.